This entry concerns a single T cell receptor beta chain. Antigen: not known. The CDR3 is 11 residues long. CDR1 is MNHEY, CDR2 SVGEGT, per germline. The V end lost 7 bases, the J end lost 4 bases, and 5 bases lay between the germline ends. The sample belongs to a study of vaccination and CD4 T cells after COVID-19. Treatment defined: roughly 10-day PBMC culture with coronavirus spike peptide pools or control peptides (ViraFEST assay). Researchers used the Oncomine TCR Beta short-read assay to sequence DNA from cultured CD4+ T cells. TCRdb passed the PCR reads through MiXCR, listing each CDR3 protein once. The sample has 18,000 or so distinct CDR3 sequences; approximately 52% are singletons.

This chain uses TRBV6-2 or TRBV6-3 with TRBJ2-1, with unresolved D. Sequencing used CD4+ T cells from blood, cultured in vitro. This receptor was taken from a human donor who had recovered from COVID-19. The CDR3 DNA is TGTGCCAGCACCAGTTACAATGAGCAGTTCTTC. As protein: CASTSYNEQFF.